One sample yielded the 24 T cell receptor beta chains listed below, sequenced in a study of blood T cell repertoires in COVID-19. Sequencing was performed with immunoSEQ multiplex PCR; in TCRdb, only in-frame clones are kept and a portion is missing. The table lists 120,000 to 150,000 clones, over 65% of them singletons. The sequencing input was peripheral blood. Receptors were obtained from a human donor in a cohort sampled during active COVID-19.

The rearrangement uses TRBV7-2 and TRBJ2-1, with 9 bases lining up with TRBD1. The trim removed 0 bases at V and 7 bases at J, leaving 7 bases unmatched. This CDR3 comprises 16 residues. Germline V gives CDR1 SGHTA, CDR2 FQGNSA. CDR3 bases: TGTGCCAGCAGCTTAGCCCACGGGACAGGGTTTAATGAGCAGTTCTTC. The encoded protein is CASSLAHGTGFNEQFF.

The chain employs TRBV10-3 and TRBJ2-7; D is perhaps TRBD2 (6 bases). This CDR3 region has 12 residues. Trimming took 11 bases from V and 3 from J, leaving 14 bases between them. Germline assignment: CDR1 ENHRY and CDR2 SYGVKD. CDR3 bases: TGTGCCTGCGGGGCAGGGAGCTACGAGCAGTACGTC. Protein sequence: CACGAGSYEQYV.

The chain has TRBV6-5 and TRBJ1-1; D possibly corresponds to TRBD1 (6 bases). V was clipped by 2 bases and J by 2 bases, with 15 bases between them. Germline V gene sequence: CDR1 MNHEY, CDR2 SVGAGI. This CDR3 is built from 16 residues. CDR3 residues: CASSYGAGVGNTEAFF. The CDR3 nucleotides read TGTGCCAGCAGTTACGGTGCAGGGGTGGGTAACACTGAAGCTTTCTTT.

V usage is TRBV3-1 (or the pseudogene TRBV3-2) and J usage is TRBJ1-2, with TRBD1 matching over 7 bases. Germline CDR1 and CDR2: LGHDT and YNNKEL (reference sequence). The CDR3 is 14 residues long. J was trimmed by 4 bases and V by 4 bases; bases with no gene match: 6. CDR3 sequence reads: CASSPDGDSYGYTF. CDR3 DNA: TGTGCCAGCAGCCCCGATGGGGACAGCTATGGCTACACCTTC.

This clone was seen only a few times. V usage is TRBV7-9 and J usage is TRBJ1-2, with 7 bases aligning to TRBD1. The length of the CDR3 is 16 residues. Germline CDR1 SEHNR, CDR2 FQNEAQ (reference sequence). Trimming at V came to 0 bases and at J to 1 base, leaving 5 bases not matched to a gene. This CDR3 is CASSLAQGGFNYGYTF. For the CDR3, the DNA is TGTGCCAGCAGCTTAGCGCAGGGGGGATTTAACTATGGCTACACCTTC.

V gene TRBV19 combines with J gene TRBJ1-6; TRBD1 aligns across 9 bases. The V gene end was trimmed by 3 bases and the J gene end by 8 bases; junction bases not matched to a gene: 2. This CDR3 has 14 amino acids. Germline CDR1 reads LNHDA; CDR2 reads SQIVND (reference sequence). CDR3 in DNA: TGTGCCAGTAGTATCCGGGACAGGGATTCACCCCTCCACTTT. Translation: CASSIRDRDSPLHF.

The chain is built from TRBV6-1 and TRBJ2-1, with D perhaps TRBD1 (5 bases). The CDR3 length is 13 residues. Per germline, CDR1 MNHNS and CDR2 SASEGT. V was pared by 3 bases and J by 9 bases, with 12 bases between. CDR3 sequence (DNA): TGTGCCAGCAGTGAGCCAGGGCGCCGTGAGCAGTTCTTC. Translating gives CASSEPGRREQFF.

The gene calls are TRBV11-2 and TRBJ2-7; weak D call: TRBD2 (6 bases). The germline gives CDR1 SGHAT, CDR2 FQNNGV. V lost 1 base to trimming and J lost 7 bases, with 14 bases between them. This CDR3 is built from 14 residues. The CDR3 loop reads CASSLGGPRGEQYV. The CDR3 nucleotides are TGTGCCAGCAGCTTAGGGGGCCCCCGGGGGGAGCAGTACGTC.

This clone showed up just once. The chain combines TRBV5-1 with TRBJ1-1, with a tentative D call TRBD1 (6 bases). With 4 bases removed from V and 1 base from J, the gap between germline ends came to 20 bases. This CDR3 has 17 amino acids. Germline V CDR1 and CDR2: SGHRS, YFSETQ. CDR3 bases: TGCGCCAGCAGCCCAAACAGGGATTGGTTCTCGAACACTGAAGCTTTCTTT. Protein sequence: CASSPNRDWFSNTEAFF.

This clone was seen a single time. This chain joins TRBV15 and TRBJ2-5, with D perhaps TRBD1 (6 bases). Germline CDR1 is LNHNV and CDR2 is YYDKDF (reference sequence). Trimming took off 1 base at V and 0 bases at J, with 15 bases between the two ends. The CDR3 loop spans 17 amino acids. The CDR3 coding sequence is TGTGCCACCAGCAGAGGAGTTGGCCGGGACAACCAAGAGACCCAGTACTTC. It translates to CATSRGVGRDNQETQYF.

CDR3 sequence (DNA): TGTGCCAGCAGACTAGGGACAGGGGAGACAGATACGCAGTATTTT. It encodes CASRLGTGETDTQYF. V usage is TRBV6-6 and J usage is TRBJ2-3; 10 nucleotides align to TRBD1. The trim removed 6 bases at V and 3 bases at J, leaving 6 bases unmatched. Per the germline V gene, CDR1 is MNHNY and CDR2 is SVGAGI (reference sequence). The CDR3 has 15 amino acids.

The chain joins TRBV28 to TRBJ2-3; TRBD2 is a possible D gene (6 bases). CDR3 size: 14 residues. Trimming took off 7 bases at V and 2 bases at J, with 13 bases between the two ends. Germline V gene data show CDR1 as MDHEN and CDR2 as SYDVKM. The CDR3 is CASNSGEFTDTQYF. DNA for the CDR3: TGTGCCAGCAATAGCGGCGAATTCACAGATACGCAGTATTTT.

The chain recombines TRBV10-3 with TRBJ1-2; D call uncertain. Germline V gives CDR1 ENHRY, CDR2 SYGVKD. The CDR3 runs to 13 residues. The germline V and J ends were trimmed by 0 bases and 8 bases, with 10 bases remaining between them. This CDR3 reads CAISESGWRGYTF. In DNA form, the CDR3 reads TGTGCCATCAGTGAGTCGGGGTGGAGGGGCTACACCTTC.

In nucleotides, the CDR3 is TGTGCCAGCAGTTTAGTGACAGGACTTGTTCGCAATCAGCCCCAGCATTTT. Translated: CASSLVTGLVRNQPQHF. V is TRBV28 and J is TRBJ1-5; TRBD1 is a possible D gene (6 bases). Germline lookup yields CDR1 MDHEN and CDR2 SYDVKM. V was pared by 2 bases and J by 2 bases, with 16 bases between. This CDR3 comprises 17 residues.

This clone showed up just a few times. V and J are TRBV19 and TRBJ1-3; no clear D. V was clipped by 3 bases and J by 0 bases, with 9 bases between them. The CDR3 extends over 15 amino acids. Germline loops: CDR1 LNHDA, CDR2 SQIVND (reference sequence). This chain's CDR3 is CASSMDGGSGNTIYF. The CDR3 bases are TGTGCCAGTAGTATGGACGGAGGCTCTGGAAACACCATATATTTT.

CDR3 nucleotide sequence: TGTGCCAGCAGTCGCCGGCAGGGGCCCAATCAGCCCCAGCATTTT. It is translated as CASSRRQGPNQPQHF. The rearrangement links TRBV6-5 to TRBJ1-5; D might be TRBD1 (6 bases). Looked up from germline, CDR1 is MNHEY and CDR2 is SVGAGI. Trimming pared 5 bases from V and 3 bases from J, leaving 14 bases between. This CDR3 region has 15 residues.

This chain uses TRBV5-4 with TRBJ1-2; 9 positions match TRBD1. Looked up from germline, CDR1 is SGHNT and CDR2 is YYREEE (reference sequence). With V trimmed by 3 bases and J by 0 bases, 9 bases remained unmatched. This CDR3 is built from 17 residues. CDR3 DNA sequence: TGTGCCAGCAGCTCGTCCCGGGACAGGGACTCTAACTATGGCTACACCTTC. Translating it yields CASSSSRDRDSNYGYTF.

In DNA, the CDR3 is TGTGCCAGCAGCTTGGGGGGACTAGCGGGAAACACCGGGGAGCTGTTTTTT. Amino acid sequence: CASSLGGLAGNTGELFF. The gene calls are TRBV5-4 and TRBJ2-2; 13 nucleotides match TRBD2. CDR1 is SGHNT, CDR2 YYREEE, per germline (reference sequence). This CDR3 spans 17 amino acids. V dropped 0 bases and J dropped 2; count of bases not matched to a gene: 1.

The chain combines TRBV4-1 with TRBJ2-1, with 7 bases fitting TRBD2. V gave up 0 bases and J gave up 5 bases; unmatched junction bases: 4. Germline V gives CDR1 MGHRA, CDR2 YSYEKL. The CDR3 covers 15 residues. In nucleotides, the CDR3 is TGCGCCAGCAGCCAAGAGGATGGGACTAACAATGAGCAGTTCTTC. Its protein product is CASSQEDGTNNEQFF.

The V gene is TRBV21-1, the J gene TRBJ2-7; the table's D call, TRBD1, was not checked against the DNA. TRBV21-1 is an annotated pseudogene. This CDR3 region has 15 residues. The chain's CDR3 is CASSWDIPRYYEQYV. The CDR3 nucleotides are TGTGCCAGCTCCTGGGACATACCTCGTTACTACGAGCAGTACGTC.

In nucleotides, the CDR3 is TGTGCCAGCCGAAGAGGCGGGACCGGGGAGCTGTTTTTT. Its protein is CASRRGGTGELFF. This rearrangement joins TRBV25-1 to TRBJ2-2; D is possibly TRBD2 (5 bases). The V gene lost 8 bases and the J gene lost 5 bases, with 12 bases spanning the gap. The germline CDR1 and CDR2 sequences are MGHDK and SYGVNS. There are 13 residues in the CDR3. The complete variable domain, with remaining parts taken from reference TRBV25-1 and TRBJ2-2, reads EADIYQTPRYLVIGTGKKITLECSQTMGHDKMYWYQQDPGMELHLIHYSYGVNSTEKGDLSSESTVSRIRTEHFPLTLESARPSHTSQYLCASRRGGTGELFFGEGSRLTVL.

The rearrangement links TRBV9 to TRBJ1-1, with 9 bases matching TRBD1. The CDR3 consists of 15 residues. V lost 4 bases to trimming and J lost 6 bases; unmatched junction nucleotides: 10. The germline V gene has CDR1 SGDLS and CDR2 YYNGEE. The DNA for the CDR3 is TGTGCCAGCAGCCCTTTCAGGACAGGGGCATCTGAAGCTTTCTTT. This codes for CASSPFRTGASEAFF.

V is TRBV28 and J is TRBJ2-5; the D is unclear. The length of the CDR3 is 17 residues. Trimming stripped 1 base from V and 2 bases from J, with 17 bases between. The V gene's germline CDR1 is MDHEN and CDR2 SYDVKM. The CDR3 DNA sequence: TGTGCCAGCAGTTTATCGAGAGGTGCGCGGCATCAAGAGACCCAGTACTTC. Its protein is CASSLSRGARHQETQYF.

The CDR3 sequence is CATHSRQGPFSYEQYV. CDR3 DNA sequence: TGTGCCACCCATAGCAGACAGGGCCCCTTTTCCTACGAGCAGTACGTC. The chain joins TRBV24-1 to TRBJ2-7; 7 bases match TRBD1. Trimming cost V 9 bases and J 1 base; bases outside gene matches: 14. Germline V gene sequence: CDR1 KGHDR, CDR2 SFDVKD. The CDR3 extends over 16 amino acids.